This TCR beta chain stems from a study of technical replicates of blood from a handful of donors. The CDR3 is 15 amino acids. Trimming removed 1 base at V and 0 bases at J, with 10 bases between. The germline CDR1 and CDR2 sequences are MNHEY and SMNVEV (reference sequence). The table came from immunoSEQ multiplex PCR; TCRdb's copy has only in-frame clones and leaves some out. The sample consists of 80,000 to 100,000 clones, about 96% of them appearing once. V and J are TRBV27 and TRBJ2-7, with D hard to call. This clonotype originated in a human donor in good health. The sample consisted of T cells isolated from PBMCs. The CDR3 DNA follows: TGTGCCAGCAGTTTATATGCGGTTAGCTCCTACGAGCAGTACTTC. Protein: CASSLYAVSSYEQYF.